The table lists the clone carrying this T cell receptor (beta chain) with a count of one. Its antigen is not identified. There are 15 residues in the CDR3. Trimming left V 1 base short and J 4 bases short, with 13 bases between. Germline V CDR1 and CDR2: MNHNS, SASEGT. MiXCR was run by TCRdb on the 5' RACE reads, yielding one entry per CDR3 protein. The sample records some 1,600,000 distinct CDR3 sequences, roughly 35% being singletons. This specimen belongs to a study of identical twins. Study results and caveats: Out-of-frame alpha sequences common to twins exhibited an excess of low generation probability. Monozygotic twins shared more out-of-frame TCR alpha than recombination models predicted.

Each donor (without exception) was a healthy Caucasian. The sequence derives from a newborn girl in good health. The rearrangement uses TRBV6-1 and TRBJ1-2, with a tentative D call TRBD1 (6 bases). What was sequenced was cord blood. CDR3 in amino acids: CASSEEGGLGYGYTF. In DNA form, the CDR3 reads TGTGCCAGCAGTGAAGAGGGGGGCTTGGGCTATGGCTACACCTTC.